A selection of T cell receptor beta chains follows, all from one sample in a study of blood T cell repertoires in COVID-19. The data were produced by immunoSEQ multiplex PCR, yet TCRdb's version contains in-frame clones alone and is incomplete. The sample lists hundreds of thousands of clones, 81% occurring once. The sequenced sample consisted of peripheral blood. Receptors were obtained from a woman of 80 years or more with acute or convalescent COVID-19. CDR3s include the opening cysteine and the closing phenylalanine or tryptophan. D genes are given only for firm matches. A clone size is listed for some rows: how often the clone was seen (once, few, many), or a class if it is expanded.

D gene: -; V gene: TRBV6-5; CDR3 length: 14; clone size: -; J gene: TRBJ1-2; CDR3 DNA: TGTGCCAGCGGACAAAGCGGGGTGAACTATGGCTACACCTTC; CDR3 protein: CASGQSGVNYGYTF
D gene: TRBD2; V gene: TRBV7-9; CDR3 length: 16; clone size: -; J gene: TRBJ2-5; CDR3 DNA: TGTGCCAGCAGCTTAGGACTAGCGGGGGGTGTCGAGACCCAGTACTTC; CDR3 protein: CASSLGLAGGVETQYF
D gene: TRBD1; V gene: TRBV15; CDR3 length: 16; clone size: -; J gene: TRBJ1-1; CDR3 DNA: TGTGCCACCAGCAGAGATCTTGGACAGGCGAACACTGAAGCTTTCTTT; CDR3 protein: CATSRDLGQANTEAFF
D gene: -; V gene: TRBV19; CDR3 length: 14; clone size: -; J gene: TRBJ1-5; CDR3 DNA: TGTGCCAGTAGTCGGAGGGATAGCAATCAGCCCCAGCATTTT; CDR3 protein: CASSRRDSNQPQHF
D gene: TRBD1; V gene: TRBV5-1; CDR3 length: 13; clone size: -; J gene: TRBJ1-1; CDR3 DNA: TGCGCCAGCAGCTTGGCACAGGGGACTGAAGCTTTCTTT; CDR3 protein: CASSLAQGTEAFF
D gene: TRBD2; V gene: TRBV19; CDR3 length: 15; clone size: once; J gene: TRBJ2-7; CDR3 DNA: TGTGCCAGTAGTATCTCCCAGGGAGGGCGATACGAGCAGTACTTC; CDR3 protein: CASSISQGGRYEQYF
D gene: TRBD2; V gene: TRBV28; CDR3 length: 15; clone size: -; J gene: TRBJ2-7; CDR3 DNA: TGTGCCAGCAGTGGGGTAGCGGGTATCTCCTACGAGCAGTACTTC; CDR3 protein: CASSGVAGISYEQYF
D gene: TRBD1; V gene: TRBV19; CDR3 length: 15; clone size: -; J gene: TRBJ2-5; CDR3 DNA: TGTGCCAGTAGTATGACAGGGGGAAACCAAGAGACCCAGTACTTC; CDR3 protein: CASSMTGGNQETQYF
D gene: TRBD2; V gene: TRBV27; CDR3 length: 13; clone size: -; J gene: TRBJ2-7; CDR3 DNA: TGTGCCAGCAGACTAGCGGGCGCCTACGAGCAGTACTTC; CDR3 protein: CASRLAGAYEQYF
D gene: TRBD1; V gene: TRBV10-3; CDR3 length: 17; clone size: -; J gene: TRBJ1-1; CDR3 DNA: TGTGCCATCAGTGAGTCTATGGGACAGGGGATAGACACTGAAGCTTTCTTT; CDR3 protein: CAISESMGQGIDTEAFF
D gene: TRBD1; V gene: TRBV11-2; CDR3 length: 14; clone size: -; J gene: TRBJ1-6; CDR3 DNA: TGTGCCAGCAGCTTACTACAGGGGGATTCACCCCTCCACTTT; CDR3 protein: CASSLLQGDSPLHF
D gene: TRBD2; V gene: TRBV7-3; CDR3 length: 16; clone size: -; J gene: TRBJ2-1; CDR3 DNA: TGTGCCAGCAGCTCGCAACTAGCGGGAGGGATGGATGAGCAGTTCTTC; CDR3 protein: CASSSQLAGGMDEQFF
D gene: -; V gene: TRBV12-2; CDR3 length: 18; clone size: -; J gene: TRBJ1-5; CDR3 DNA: TGTGCAAGTCGCTTAGGGGGAACAGGGATAACCTTCAATCAGCCCCAGCATTTT; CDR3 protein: CASRLGGTGITFNQPQHF
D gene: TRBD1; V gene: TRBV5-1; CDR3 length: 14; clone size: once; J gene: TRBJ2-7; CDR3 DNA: TGCGCCAGCTGTTCCGGGACAGGGGACGACGAGCAGTACTTC; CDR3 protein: CASCSGTGDDEQYF
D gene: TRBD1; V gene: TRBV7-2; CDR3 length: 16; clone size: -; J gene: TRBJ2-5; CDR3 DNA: TGTGCCAGCAGCTTATCGGGGACAGGGGGTTGGGAGACCCAGTACTTC; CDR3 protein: CASSLSGTGGWETQYF
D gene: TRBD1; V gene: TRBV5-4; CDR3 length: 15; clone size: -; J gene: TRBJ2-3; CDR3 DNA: TGTGCCAGCAGCAGGGACAGCCTAAGCACAGATACGCAGTATTTT; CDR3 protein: CASSRDSLSTDTQYF
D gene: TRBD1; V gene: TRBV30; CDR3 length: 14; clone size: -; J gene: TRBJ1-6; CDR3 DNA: TGTGCCTGGAAGGGGACAGGGGGGAATTCACCCCTCCACTTT; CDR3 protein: CAWKGTGGNSPLHF
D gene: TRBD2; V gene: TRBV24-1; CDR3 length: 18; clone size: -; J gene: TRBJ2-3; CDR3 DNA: TGTGCCACCAGTGATCCCCGGACTAGCGGGAGCCTCACAGATACGCAGTATTTT; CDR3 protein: CATSDPRTSGSLTDTQYF
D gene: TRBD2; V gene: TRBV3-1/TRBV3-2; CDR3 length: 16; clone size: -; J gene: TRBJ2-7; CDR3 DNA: TGTGCCAGCAGCCAAGGTTCAGCGGGGGGTCTGGGCGAGCAGTACTTC; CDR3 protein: CASSQGSAGGLGEQYF
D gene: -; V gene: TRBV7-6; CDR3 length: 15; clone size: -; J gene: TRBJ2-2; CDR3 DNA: TGTGCCAGCAGCTTAGCGGTTGAGGGGGCCGGGGAGCTGTTTTTT; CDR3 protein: CASSLAVEGAGELFF
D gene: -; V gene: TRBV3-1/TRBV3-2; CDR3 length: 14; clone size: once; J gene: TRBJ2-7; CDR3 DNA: TGTGCCAGCAGCCAAGAAGGGCGGGGTGGCGAGCAGTACTTC; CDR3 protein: CASSQEGRGGEQYF
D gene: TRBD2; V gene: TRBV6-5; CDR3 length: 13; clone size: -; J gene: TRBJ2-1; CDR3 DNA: TGTGCCAGCGGGACTAGCGGAGGAAATGAGCAGTTCTTC; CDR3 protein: CASGTSGGNEQFF
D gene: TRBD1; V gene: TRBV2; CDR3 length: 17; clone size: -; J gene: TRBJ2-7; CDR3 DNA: TGTGCCATTACGGACAGGGAAGGCGGCGGGGCCTTCTACGAGCAGTACTTC; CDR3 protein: CAITDREGGGAFYEQYF
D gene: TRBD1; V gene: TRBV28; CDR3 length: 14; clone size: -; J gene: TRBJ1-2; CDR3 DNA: TGTGCCAGCAGCTTTACAGACAGGGTCAATGGCTACACCTTC; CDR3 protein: CASSFTDRVNGYTF
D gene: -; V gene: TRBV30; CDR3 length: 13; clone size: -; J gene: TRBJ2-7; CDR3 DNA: TGTGCCTGGAGTGTAGGGACATTATACGAGCAGTACTTC; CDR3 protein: CAWSVGTLYEQYF
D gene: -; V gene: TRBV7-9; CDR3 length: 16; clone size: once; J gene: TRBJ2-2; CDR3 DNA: TGTGCCAGCAGCTTAGTCTCGGGGGTTCCCGCCGGGGAGCTGTTTTTT; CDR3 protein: CASSLVSGVPAGELFF
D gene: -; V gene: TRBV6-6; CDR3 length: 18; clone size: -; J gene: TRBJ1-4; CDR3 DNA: TGTGCCAGCAGTCAAACCCGCTTCTCGGGACAAGGGATTGAAAAACTGTTTTTT; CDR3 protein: CASSQTRFSGQGIEKLFF
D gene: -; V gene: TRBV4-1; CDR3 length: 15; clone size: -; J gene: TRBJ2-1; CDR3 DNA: TGCGCCAGCAGACGAGGGGGAAGCTCCTACAATGAGCAGTTCTTC; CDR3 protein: CASRRGGSSYNEQFF
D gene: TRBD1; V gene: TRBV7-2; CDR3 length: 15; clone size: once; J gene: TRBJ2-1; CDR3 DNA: TGTGCCAGCAGCGTGGTACCGGGACAGGGGGTTGAGCAGTTCTTC; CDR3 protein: CASSVVPGQGVEQFF
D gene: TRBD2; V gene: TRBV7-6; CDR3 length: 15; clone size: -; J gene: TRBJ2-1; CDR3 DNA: TGTGCCAGCAGCCAAGGACTAGCGGGAGGTCGGGAGCAGTTCTTC; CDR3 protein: CASSQGLAGGREQFF
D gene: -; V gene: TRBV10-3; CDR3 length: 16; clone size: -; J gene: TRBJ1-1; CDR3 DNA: TGTGCCATCGCCTCAAGGAATACGGGAGAGAATCCTGAAGCTTTCTTT; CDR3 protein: CAIASRNTGENPEAFF
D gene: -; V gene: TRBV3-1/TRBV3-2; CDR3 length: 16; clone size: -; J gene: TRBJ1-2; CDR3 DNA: TGTGCCAGCAGCCAAGTTTTTCTATATTCGGACTATGGCTACACCTTC; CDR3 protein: CASSQVFLYSDYGYTF
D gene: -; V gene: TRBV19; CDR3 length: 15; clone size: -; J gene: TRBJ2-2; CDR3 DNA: TGTGCCAGTAGCCAATCATTGCGAGGCACCGGGGAGCTGTTTTTT; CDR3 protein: CASSQSLRGTGELFF
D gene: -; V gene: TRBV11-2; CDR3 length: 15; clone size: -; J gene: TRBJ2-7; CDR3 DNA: TGTGCCAGCAGCGCCTCCACAGGGCAAGCCTACGAGCAGTACTTC; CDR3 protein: CASSASTGQAYEQYF
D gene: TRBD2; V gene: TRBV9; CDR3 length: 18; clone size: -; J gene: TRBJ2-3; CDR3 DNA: TGTGCCAGCAGCTTAGGACTAGCGGGGGGTGGGGCCACAGATACGCAGTATTTT; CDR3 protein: CASSLGLAGGGATDTQYF
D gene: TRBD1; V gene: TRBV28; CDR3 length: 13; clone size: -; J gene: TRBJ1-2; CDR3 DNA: TGTGCCAGCTATCCCCAGGGGGTGGATGGCTACACCTTC; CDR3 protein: CASYPQGVDGYTF
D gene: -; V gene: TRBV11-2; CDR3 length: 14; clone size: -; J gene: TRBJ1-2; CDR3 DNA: TGTGCCAGCAGCTTAGGCGGCAGCCAGGGGATTTACACCTTC; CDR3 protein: CASSLGGSQGIYTF
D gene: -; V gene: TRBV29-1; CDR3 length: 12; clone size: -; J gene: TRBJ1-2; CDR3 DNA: TGCAGCGTTGATGTCGGGGGGCATGGCTACACCTTC; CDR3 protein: CSVDVGGHGYTF
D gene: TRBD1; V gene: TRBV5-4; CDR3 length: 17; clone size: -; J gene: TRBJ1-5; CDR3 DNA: TGTGCCAGCAGCTTGCACCGAGGGACAGGGGTGTCTCAGCCCCAGCATTTT; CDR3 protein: CASSLHRGTGVSQPQHF
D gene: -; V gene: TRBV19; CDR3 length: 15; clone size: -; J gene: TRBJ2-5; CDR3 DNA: TGTGCCAGTAGTCGCCCACGGGGAGGACAAGAGACCCAGTACTTC; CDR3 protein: CASSRPRGGQETQYF
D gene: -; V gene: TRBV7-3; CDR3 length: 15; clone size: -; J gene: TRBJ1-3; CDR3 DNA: TGTGCCAGCAGCTTAGGGGCGAGCTCTGGAAACACCATATATTTT; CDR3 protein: CASSLGASSGNTIYF
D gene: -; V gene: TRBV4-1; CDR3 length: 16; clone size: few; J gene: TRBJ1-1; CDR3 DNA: TGCGCCAGCAGCCCCCAAACCAGGGCAAGCGGGACTGAAGCTTTCTTT; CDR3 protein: CASSPQTRASGTEAFF
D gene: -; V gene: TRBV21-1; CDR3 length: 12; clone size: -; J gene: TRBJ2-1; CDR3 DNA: TGTGCCCCGGCGGCGCCTAGCAATGAGCAGTTCTTC; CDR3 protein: CAPAAPSNEQFF
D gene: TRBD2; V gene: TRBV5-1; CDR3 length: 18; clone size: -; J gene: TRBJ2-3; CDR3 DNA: TGCGCCAGCAGCTTGAGCGGGGGGGCCCTTATTTCCACAGATACGCAGTATTTT; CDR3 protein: CASSLSGGALISTDTQYF
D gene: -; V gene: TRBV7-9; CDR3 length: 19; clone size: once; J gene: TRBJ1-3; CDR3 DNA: TGTGCCAGCAGCTTAGCGGAGGCCTACGATGATTTCTCTGGAAACACCATATATTTT; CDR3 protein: CASSLAEAYDDFSGNTIYF
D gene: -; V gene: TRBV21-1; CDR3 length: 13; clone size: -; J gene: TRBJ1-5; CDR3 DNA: TGTGCCAGCCCACATAGGGGGAATCAGCCCCAGCATTTT; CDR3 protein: CASPHRGNQPQHF
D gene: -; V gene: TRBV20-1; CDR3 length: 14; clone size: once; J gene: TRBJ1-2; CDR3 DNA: TGCAGTGCTAGTCCTGACCTTAGCGGTTATGGCTACACCTTC; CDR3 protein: CSASPDLSGYGYTF
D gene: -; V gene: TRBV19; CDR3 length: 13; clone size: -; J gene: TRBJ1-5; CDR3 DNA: TGTGCCAGTAGTATAGCGGGCAATCAGCCCCAGCATTTT; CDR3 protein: CASSIAGNQPQHF
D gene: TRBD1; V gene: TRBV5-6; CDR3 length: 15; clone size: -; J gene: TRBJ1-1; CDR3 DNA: TGTGCCAGCAGCGCGACCGACAGGGCGAACACTGAAGCTTTCTTT; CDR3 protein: CASSATDRANTEAFF
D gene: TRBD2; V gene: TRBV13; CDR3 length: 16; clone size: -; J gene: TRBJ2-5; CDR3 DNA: TGTGCCAGCAGACGGACTAGCGGAGGACGGGTGGAGACCCAGTACTTC; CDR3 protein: CASRRTSGGRVETQYF